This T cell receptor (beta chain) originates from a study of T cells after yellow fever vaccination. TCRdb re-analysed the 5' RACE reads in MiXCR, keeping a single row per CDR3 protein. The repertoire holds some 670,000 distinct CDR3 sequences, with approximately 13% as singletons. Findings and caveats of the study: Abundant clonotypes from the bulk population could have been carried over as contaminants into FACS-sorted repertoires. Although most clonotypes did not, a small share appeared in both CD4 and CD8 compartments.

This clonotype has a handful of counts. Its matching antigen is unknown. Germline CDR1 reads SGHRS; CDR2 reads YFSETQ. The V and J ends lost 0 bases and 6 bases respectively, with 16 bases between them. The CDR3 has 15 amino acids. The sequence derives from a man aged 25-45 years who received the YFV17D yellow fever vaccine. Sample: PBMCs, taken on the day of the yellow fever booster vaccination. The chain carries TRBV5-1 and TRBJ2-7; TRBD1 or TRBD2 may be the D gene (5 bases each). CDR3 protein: CASSLAWSGSSEQYF. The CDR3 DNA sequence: TGCGCCAGCAGCTTGGCGTGGTCAGGGAGCAGCGAGCAGTACTTC.